This entry lists 22 T cell receptor beta chains sequenced from one sample in a study of T cells in Graves' hyperthyroidism and ophthalmopathy. Amplification of TCR beta CDR3 regions was performed using RNA transcripts as template. The HTBI set primed first-round TCR CDR3 RT-PCR. MiXCR, applied by TCRdb to the multiplex PCR reads, yields one record per CDR3 protein. The data contain about 760,000 distinct CDR3 sequences, about a third of them singletons. Sample: blood. The receptors here all came from a middle-aged woman with Graves' hyperthyroidism.

This chain connects TRBV5-5 to TRBJ1-2, with 10 bases lining up with TRBD1. The CDR3 totals 16 residues. The V and J ends lost 4 bases and 4 bases, in that order; junction bases with no gene match: 10. Germline V CDR1 and CDR2: SGHKS, YYEKEE (reference sequence). CDR3 bases: TGTGCCAGCAGCGCCCTCCGGGACAGGGGTAGCTATGGCTACACCTTC. Its protein is CASSALRDRGSYGYTF.

This chain uses TRBV10-3 with TRBJ2-7, with TRBD1 matching over 10 bases. Germline V lookup: CDR1 ENHRY, CDR2 SYGVKD. The CDR3 totals 12 residues. The V and J ends lost 5 bases and 6 bases, in that order; junction bases with no gene match: 1. The CDR3 protein is CAISWTGGEQYF. DNA for the CDR3: TGTGCCATCAGTTGGACAGGGGGCGAGCAGTACTTC.

This clonotype was recorded many times. The DNA for the CDR3 is TGTGCCAGCAGTAAAGGACAGAGCCGAAACACCATATATTTT. Translating gives CASSKGQSRNTIYF. The gene calls are TRBV7-2 and TRBJ1-3, with a weak D call TRBD1 (6 bases). Between the trimmed V and J ends, which lost 6 bases and 5 bases, there was a span of 14 bases. Germline V CDR1 and CDR2: SGHTA, FQGNSA. The CDR3 covers 14 residues. The whole variable domain, filled in from reference TRBV7-2 and TRBJ1-3, reads GAGVSQSPSNKVTEKGKDVELRCDPISGHTALYWYRQSLGQGLEFLIYFQGNSAPDKSGLPSDRFSAERTGGSVSTLTIQRTQQEDSAVYLCASSKGQSRNTIYFGEGSWLTVV.

This clonotype was seen at least ten times. The chain joins TRBV15 to TRBJ2-7, with D perhaps TRBD2 (6 bases). Trimming removed 3 bases from V and 3 bases from J, with 9 bases in between. The CDR3 runs to 13 residues. CDR1 LNHNV and CDR2 YYDKDF come from the germline V gene (reference sequence). The CDR3 DNA reads TGTGCCACCAGCAGCGTGGGGGGCTACGAGCAGTACTTC. It codes for CATSSVGGYEQYF.

The V call is TRBV19, the J call TRBJ2-7; no clear D gene. The CDR3 runs 15 residues. Germline loops: CDR1 LNHDA, CDR2 SQIVND (reference sequence). With 4 bases removed from V and 1 base from J, the gap between germline ends came to 14 bases. CDR3 nucleotide sequence: TGTGCCAGTAGTAGGTATCAGGACCCTTCCTACGAGCAGTACTTC. Protein product: CASSRYQDPSYEQYF.

This clonotype was found many times. This rearrangement joins TRBV20-1 to TRBJ2-5, with 11 bases matching TRBD2. In germline, CDR1 is DFQATT, CDR2 SNEGSKA (reference sequence). The CDR3 length is 13 residues. V shed 5 bases and J 3 bases; nucleotides not matched to a gene: 2. CDR3 in DNA: TGCAGTGCTGTTAGCGGGGGGGAAGAGACCCAGTACTTC. Translating gives CSAVSGGEETQYF.

A note on this clonotype: A much bigger clone sits one base away, suggesting this may be a read error. This sequence joins TRBV11-3 and TRBJ2-7, with D perhaps TRBD1 or TRBD2 (5 bases each). The CDR3 totals 13 residues. Per germline, CDR1 SGHNT and CDR2 YENEEA. This CDR3 is CVSTRGRSYEQYF. The CDR3 DNA sequence: TGTGTCAGCACCCGGGGACGGTCCTACGAGCAGTACTTC.

The table lists this clonotype with a few counts. The J gene is TRBJ1-2, the V gene TRBV7-8; D may be TRBD1 (5 bases). The CDR3 loop spans 18 amino acids. Germline V gene sequence: CDR1 SGHVS, CDR2 FQNEAQ. Trimming shortened V by 1 base and J by 3 bases, and 21 bases separated the two germline ends. In nucleotides, the CDR3 is TGTGCCAGCAGCTTAGAAGAGGGCAGGGATTTAGACTACTATGGCTACACCTTC. Protein: CASSLEEGRDLDYYGYTF. The whole variable domain, remainder taken from reference TRBV7-8 and TRBJ1-2, is GAGVSQSPRYKVAKRGQDVALRCDPISGHVSLFWYQQALGQGPEFLTYFQNEAQLDKSGLPSDRFFAERPEGSVSTLKIQRTQQEDSAVYLCASSLEEGRDLDYYGYTFGSGTRLTVV.

Concerning this clonotype itself: The junction does not match germline at one end; this may be a read error. The chain employs TRBV6-5 and TRBJ1-1; possible D gene TRBD1, 5 bases. The V gene's germline CDR1 is MNHEY and CDR2 SVGAGI. This CDR3 is built from 14 residues. DNA for the CDR3: TGTACCAGCAGTTACTCGAAAAGGGGAGACGGAGCTTTCTTT. Translated: CTSSYSKRGDGAFF.

Note on this clonotype: Since a much larger clone is just one base distant, this may be a read error. CDR3 coding DNA: TGTGCCATCAGTGAGGGGCTAGCGGGGTTCGAGCAGTACTTC. This sequence encodes CAISEGLAGFEQYF. The chain combines TRBV10-3 with TRBJ2-7; 9 bases are shared with TRBD2. This CDR3 region has 14 residues. Germline values: CDR1 ENHRY, CDR2 SYGVKD. J was trimmed by 6 bases and V by 2 bases; bases with no gene match: 5.

This clonotype has ten or more counts. The rearrangement links TRBV7-9 to TRBJ2-7; 11 bases agree with TRBD2. CDR1 is SEHNR and CDR2 is FQNEAQ in the germline V gene (reference sequence). The CDR3 totals 15 residues. Trimming at V came to 5 bases and at J to 4 bases, leaving 7 bases not matched to a gene. DNA of the CDR3: TGTGCCAGCAGCAATACGGGACTAGCGGAATACGAGCAGTACTTC. Its translation is CASSNTGLAEYEQYF.

This clonotype has ten or more counts. This chain uses TRBV24-1 with TRBJ2-7; tentatively, D is TRBD2 (5 bases). V dropped 7 bases and J dropped 2 bases, with 11 bases sitting between them. The CDR3 sequence is 13 residues long. CDR1 is KGHDR, CDR2 SFDVKD, per germline. CDR3 coding DNA: TGTGCCACCAGGACCGAGGGCCCCTACGAGCAGTACTTC. This codes for CATRTEGPYEQYF.

This clonotype was detected many times. V usage is TRBV7-9 and J usage is TRBJ1-4; D gene uncertain. The CDR3 has 15 residues. V was cut by 1 base and J by 4 bases, with 10 bases left in between. The germline V gene has CDR1 SEHNR and CDR2 FQNEAQ (reference sequence). CDR3 nucleotide sequence: TGTGCCAGCAGCTTAGACTTAGCCCATAATGAAAAACTGTTTTTT. Amino acids: CASSLDLAHNEKLFF.

The chain combines TRBV7-9 with TRBJ2-2; unclear D gene. The germline V and J ends were trimmed by 5 bases and 10 bases, with 14 bases remaining between them. The germline gives CDR1 SEHNR, CDR2 FQNEAQ (reference sequence). This CDR3 is 13 amino acids long. As DNA, the CDR3 is TGTGCCAGCAGCGCGTCAGGTTCTGCGGAGCTGTTTTTT. Its protein product is CASSASGSAELFF. Full variable domain (rest looked up from reference TRBV7-9 and TRBJ2-2): DTGVSQNPRHKITKRGQNVTFRCDPISEHNRLYWYRQTLGQGPEFLTYFQNEAQLEKSRLLSDRFSAERPKGSFSTLEIQRTEQGDSAMYLCASSASGSAELFFGEGSRLTVL.

The chain uses TRBV20-1 and TRBJ2-5; D might be TRBD2 (5 bases). Trimming removed 6 bases at V and 3 bases at J, with 14 bases between. This CDR3 comprises 13 residues. In germline, CDR1 is DFQATT, CDR2 SNEGSKA (reference sequence). The CDR3 region is CSAHETGKETQYF. The CDR3 DNA is TGCAGTGCCCACGAGACGGGGAAAGAGACCCAGTACTTC.

This clonotype was found many times. V usage is TRBV5-8 and J usage is TRBJ1-2; 7 positions match TRBD1. J gave up 2 bases and V 4 bases, and 5 bases lay outside the gene matches. The germline gives CDR1 SGHTS, CDR2 YDEGEE. This CDR3 has 14 residues. This CDR3 reads CASSLGQANYGYTF. The CDR3 nucleotides read TGTGCCAGCAGCCTCGGACAGGCGAACTATGGCTACACCTTC. The full variable domain, its missing parts supplied by reference TRBV5-8 and TRBJ1-2, is EAGVTQSPTHLIKTRGQQATLRCSPISGHTSVYWYQQALGLGLQFLLWYDEGEERNRGNFPPRFSGRQFPNYSSELNVNALELEDSALYLCASSLGQANYGYTFGSGTRLTVV.

This clonotype was counted ten times or more. This chain uses TRBV13 with TRBJ1-3; D not certain. Trimming shortened V by 1 base and J by 4 bases, and 11 bases separated the two germline ends. There are 15 residues in the CDR3. The germline V gene encodes CDR1 PRHDT and CDR2 FYEKMQ (reference sequence). CDR3 in amino acids: CASSLEVEIGNTIYF. Here the CDR3 DNA reads TGTGCCAGCAGCTTAGAGGTTGAAATCGGAAACACCATATATTTT.

This clonotype was seen ten or more times. The rearrangement uses TRBV9 and TRBJ1-1; D unresolved. The CDR3 has 12 amino acids. Trimming stripped 1 base from V and 4 bases from J, with 5 bases between. Germline V gene data show CDR1 as SGDLS and CDR2 as YYNGEE. This CDR3 is CASSVSGTEAFF. CDR3 nucleotide sequence: TGTGCCAGCAGCGTATCCGGCACTGAAGCTTTCTTT.

This clonotype has just one count. The chain uses TRBV7-6 and TRBJ2-5; 11 bases are shared with TRBD2. Germline CDR1 SGHVS, CDR2 FNYEAQ. The V and J ends lost 6 bases and 2 bases, in that order; junction bases with no gene match: 8. This CDR3 has 16 amino acids. Here the CDR3 reads CASRPGTSGLQETQYF. CDR3 sequence (DNA): TGTGCCAGCAGACCCGGGACTAGCGGCTTACAAGAGACCCAGTACTTC.

This clonotype was seen only a few times. V and J are TRBV6-5 and TRBJ2-7, with 8 bases aligning to TRBD1. Germline CDR1 and CDR2: MNHEY and SVGAGI. The CDR3 sequence is 14 residues long. J gave up 3 bases and V 7 bases, and 8 bases lay outside the gene matches. CDR3 protein: CASIDGQGGYEQYF. The CDR3 DNA reads TGTGCCAGCATCGACGGACAGGGAGGCTACGAGCAGTACTTC.

The rearrangement links TRBV2 to TRBJ2-1; D ambiguous. Trimming removed 6 bases from V and 3 bases from J, with 15 bases in between. The length of the CDR3 is 15 residues. Germline lookup yields CDR1 SNHLY and CDR2 FYNNEI. In DNA form, the CDR3 reads TGTGCCAGCAGCGAACTAAATCTAGTCTACAATGAGCAGTTCTTC. This codes for CASSELNLVYNEQFF.

This clonotype occurred many times. The chain recombines TRBV29-1 with TRBJ1-4; a weak D match, TRBD1 (5 bases). Germline assignment: CDR1 SQVTM and CDR2 ANQGSEA. The CDR3 has 14 amino acids. V shed 5 bases and J shed 7 bases, with 17 bases lying between them. CDR3 protein: CSVWDDGRREKLFF. CDR3 nucleotide sequence: TGCAGCGTTTGGGACGACGGTCGGCGTGAAAAACTGTTTTTT.